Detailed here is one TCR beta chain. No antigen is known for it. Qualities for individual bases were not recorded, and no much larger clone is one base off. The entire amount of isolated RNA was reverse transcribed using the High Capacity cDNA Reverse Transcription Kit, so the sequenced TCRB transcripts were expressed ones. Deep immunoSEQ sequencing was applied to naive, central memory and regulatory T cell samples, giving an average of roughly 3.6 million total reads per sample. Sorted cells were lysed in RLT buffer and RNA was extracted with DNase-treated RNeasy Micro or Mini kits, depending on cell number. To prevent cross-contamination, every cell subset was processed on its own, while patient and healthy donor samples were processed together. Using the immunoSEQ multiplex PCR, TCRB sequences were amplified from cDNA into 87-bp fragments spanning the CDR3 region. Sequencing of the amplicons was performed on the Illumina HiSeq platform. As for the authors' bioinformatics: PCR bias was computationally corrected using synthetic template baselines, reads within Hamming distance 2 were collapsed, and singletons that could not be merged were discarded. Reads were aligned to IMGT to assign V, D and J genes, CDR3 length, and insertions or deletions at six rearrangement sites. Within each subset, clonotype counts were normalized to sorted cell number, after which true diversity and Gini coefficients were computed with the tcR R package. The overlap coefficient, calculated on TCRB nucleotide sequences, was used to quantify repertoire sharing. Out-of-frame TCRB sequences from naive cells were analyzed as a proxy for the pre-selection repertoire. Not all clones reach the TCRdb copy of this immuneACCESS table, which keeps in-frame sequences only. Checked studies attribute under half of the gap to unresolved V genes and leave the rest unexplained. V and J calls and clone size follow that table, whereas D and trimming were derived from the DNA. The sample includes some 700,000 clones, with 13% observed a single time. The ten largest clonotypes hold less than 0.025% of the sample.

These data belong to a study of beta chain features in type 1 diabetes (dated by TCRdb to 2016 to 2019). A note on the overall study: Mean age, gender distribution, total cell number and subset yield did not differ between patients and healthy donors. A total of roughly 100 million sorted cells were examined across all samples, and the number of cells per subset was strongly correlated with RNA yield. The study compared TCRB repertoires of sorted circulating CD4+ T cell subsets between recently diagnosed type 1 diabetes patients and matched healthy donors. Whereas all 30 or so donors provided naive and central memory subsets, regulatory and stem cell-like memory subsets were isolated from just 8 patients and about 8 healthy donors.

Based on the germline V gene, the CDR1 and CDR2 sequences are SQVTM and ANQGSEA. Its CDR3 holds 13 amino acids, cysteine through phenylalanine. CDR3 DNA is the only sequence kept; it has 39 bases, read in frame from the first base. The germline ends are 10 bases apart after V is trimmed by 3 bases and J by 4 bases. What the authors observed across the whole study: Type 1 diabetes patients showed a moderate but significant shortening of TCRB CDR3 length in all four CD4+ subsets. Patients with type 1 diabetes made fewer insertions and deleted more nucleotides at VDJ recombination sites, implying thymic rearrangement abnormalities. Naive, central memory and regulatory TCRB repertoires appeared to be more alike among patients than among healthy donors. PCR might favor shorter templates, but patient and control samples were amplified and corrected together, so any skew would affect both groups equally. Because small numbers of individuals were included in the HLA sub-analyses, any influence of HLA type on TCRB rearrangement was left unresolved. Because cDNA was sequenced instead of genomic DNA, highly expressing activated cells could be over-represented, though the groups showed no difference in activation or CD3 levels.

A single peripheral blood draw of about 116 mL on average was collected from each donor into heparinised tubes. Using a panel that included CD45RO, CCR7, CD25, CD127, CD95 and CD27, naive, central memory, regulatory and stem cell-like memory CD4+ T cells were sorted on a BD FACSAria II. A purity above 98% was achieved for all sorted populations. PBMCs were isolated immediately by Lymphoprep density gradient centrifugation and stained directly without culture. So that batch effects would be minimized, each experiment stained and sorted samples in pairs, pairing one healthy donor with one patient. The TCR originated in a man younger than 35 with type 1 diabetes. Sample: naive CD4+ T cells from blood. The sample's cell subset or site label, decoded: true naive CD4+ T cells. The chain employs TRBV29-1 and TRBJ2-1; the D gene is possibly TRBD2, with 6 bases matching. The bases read TGCAGCGTTGACGGGGGTTTGTACAATGAGCAGTTCTTC. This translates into CSVDGGLYNEQFF.